The following is a T cell receptor (beta chain) sequence with its context. The target of this receptor is not known. Base-call qualities are not available, and no considerably larger clone is one nucleotide away. The data originate from a study of blood T cell repertoires in COVID-19 (TCRdb year 2020). For context, the study as a whole: The collaborator samples originated in the United States, Italy and Spain and spanned the acute and convalescent phases of COVID-19. The prospective study material was composed of cDNA or gDNA derived from T cells, B-cell-depleted T cells, or PBMCs. Subjects who had been exposed to COVID-19, were actively infected with it, or had recovered from it provided the deeply sampled blood TCRbeta repertoires that made up the dataset. The repertoires were released in a freely available public database meant as a resource for research on the immune response to SARS-CoV-2. Samples came from the ongoing ImmuneRACE study (first 160 participants) plus 1,254 subjects from 6 global collaborators. Nearly every sample came with metadata listing a de-identified subject ID, COVID-19 status, age in years and sex. Where available, HLA class I and class II types were obtained from metadata supplied by the sample provider rather than from assay-based typing.

In Seattle, one collaborating source enrolled patients while the infection was active and tracked those patients longitudinally over the course of disease. The collaborating institutions used their own protocols to collect whole blood in K2EDTA tubes. For TCRbeta analysis, collaborators shipped samples in one of three forms: frozen whole blood, isolated PBMCs, or DNA extracted from either of those sample types. Study-wide conclusions, independent of this receptor: The quantity of clinical and demographic metadata differed by source and by participant and was supplied without curation.

CDR1 and CDR2 are drawn from the germline V gene (reference sequence): SGHNT, YYREEE. Trimming accounts for 3 bases at V and 4 bases at J, while the number of junction bases matched to no gene is 4. The CDR3 starts with the cysteine, ends with the phenylalanine, and has 14 residues. Only the CDR3 portion is preserved as DNA: 42 bases, with reading frame beginning at the first base. TCRbeta CDR3 regions were amplified from genomic DNA using the immunoSEQ Assay, a bias-controlled multiplex PCR. Per the original workflow: The number of nucleated cells in each sample was estimated by amplification of reference gene primers within the assay. Sequence reads were collapsed and filtered to measure the absolute abundance of every unique TCRbeta CDR3 rearrangement. For each sample, productive Simpson clonality was calculated by taking the square root of Simpson's diversity index across productive rearrangements. TCRdb retrieved this table from immuneACCESS and kept in-frame rearrangements only. Not all clones are present; in checked studies, unresolved V genes account for under half, and no reason is known for the remainder. V and J calls and clone size are copied from that table; D and trimming were computed from the DNA. In this sample the table shows about 230,000 clones, more than 75% of which occur a single time. Approximately 10% of the sample is taken by the ten largest.

The clonotype comes from a man aged 45-60 years with COVID-19, enrolled during active disease. The specimen sequenced was peripheral blood. The chain joins TRBV5-4 to TRBJ2-7, with TRBD2 matching 10 junction bases. At the DNA level, the sequence is TGTGCCAGCAGCTCCAAGCGGGGGGGATACGAGCAGTACTTC. This sequence encodes CASSSKRGGYEQYF.